Below, 3 T cell receptor beta chains from the same sample are listed, as sequenced in a study of T cells in women clearing cervical HPV infection. Only in-frame clones appear in the TCRdb table, and some are missing; sequencing was by immunoSEQ multiplex PCR. The table lists some 41,000 clones. The sample taken for sequencing was blood buffy coat. The receptors derive from a woman aged 18-70 years with a cervical HPV16 infection that either progressed to CIN3+ or cleared (not recorded which).

Note on this clone: The missing CDR3 end, 3 residues past where the read stops, is filled in from the germline J gene. The chain couples TRBV30 to TRBJ2-3; 7 bases are a match to TRBD1. This CDR3 spans 15 amino acids. CDR1 is GTSNPN and CDR2 is SVGIG in the germline V gene (reference sequence). This CDR3 is CAWSLLGQSGQPQYF. The sequenced CDR3 bases are TGTGCCTGGAGCCTATTGGGACAGTCGGGGCAGCCG. Supplemented by reference TRBV30 and TRBJ2-3, the full variable domain reads SQTIHQWPATLVQPVGSPLSLECTVEGTSNPNLYWYRQAAGRGLQLLFYSVGIGQISSEVPQNLSASRPQDRQFILSSKKLLLSDSGFYLCAWSLLGQSGQPQYFGPGTRLTVL.

Notes on this clone: The read gets to within 3 residues of the CDR3 end, and the germline J gene fills in the rest. The genes are TRBV19 and TRBJ1-1; 12 bases are a match to TRBD1. The germline V gene encodes CDR1 LNHDA and CDR2 SQIVND (reference sequence). V shed 6 bases, J shed 1 base, and the junction held 6 bases outside the gene matches. The CDR3 is made up of 16 amino acids. This CDR3 reads CASRGDRGHWNTEAFF. CDR3 DNA (partial): TGTGCCAGTAGAGGGGACAGGGGGCATTGGAACACTGAA. The whole variable domain, remainder taken from reference TRBV19 and TRBJ1-1, is DGGITQSPKYLFRKEGQNVTLSCEQNLNHDAMYWYRQDPGQGLRLIYYSQIVNDFQKGDIAEGYSVSREKKESFPLTVTSAQKNPTAFYLCASRGDRGHWNTEAFFGQGTRLTVV.

Of note for this clone: The CDR3 extends 3 residues past the end of the read, so its final part is completed from the germline J gene. The chain links TRBV19 to TRBJ2-3; 10 nucleotides line up with TRBD1. Per germline, CDR1 LNHDA and CDR2 SQIVND (reference sequence). Trimming took 4 bases from V and 2 from J; bases not matched to a gene: 3. The CDR3 runs 15 residues. CDR3 DNA, as far as it was read: TGTGCCAGTAGTAAGGGACAGGGGTACACAGATACG. Amino acid sequence: CASSKGQGYTDT. The entire CDR3 is CASSKGQGYTDTQYF.